This T cell receptor beta chain is drawn from a study of beta chain features in type 1 diabetes (dated by TCRdb to 2016 to 2019). Concerning the study at large: Mean age, gender distribution, total cell number and subset yield were not different between patients and healthy donors. A total of 85 million to 140 million sorted cells were examined across all samples, and a strong correlation was observed between cell number per subset and RNA yield. The study compared the TCRB repertoires of sorted circulating CD4+ T cell subsets in recently diagnosed type 1 diabetes patients with those in matched healthy donors. Regulatory and stem cell-like memory subsets were obtained from only 8 patients and roughly eight healthy donors, while naive and central memory subsets were obtained from all 30 or so donors. The paper's findings and limits, for the study overall: Because the HLA sub-analyses included only small numbers of individuals, any influence of HLA type on TCRB rearrangement was left unresolved. Fewer insertions and more nucleotide deletions at VDJ recombination sites were observed in patients with type 1 diabetes, implying thymic rearrangement abnormalities. Because cDNA rather than genomic DNA was sequenced, highly expressing activated cells could have been over-represented, although no difference in activation and CD3 levels was found between groups. PCR might favor shorter templates, but patient and control samples were amplified and corrected together, so any skew would affect both groups equally. A moderate but significant shortening of TCRB CDR3 length was observed in type 1 diabetes patients in all four CD4+ subsets. Naive, central memory and regulatory TCRB repertoires appeared more similar among patients than among healthy donors.

The CDR3, from cysteine to phenylalanine, totals 15 residues. Kept here is only the CDR3 DNA, which spans 45 bases and is read in frame from base 1. The junction shows trimming of 2 bases on V and 2 bases on J, plus 12 bases between the germline ends. CDR1 and CDR2 are read off the germline V gene as SGHRS and YFSETQ. From each donor, a single peripheral blood sample of 90 to 150 mL on average was drawn into heparinised tubes. A BD FACSAria II was used to sort naive, central memory, regulatory and stem cell-like memory CD4+ T cells with a panel that included CD45RO, CCR7, CD25, CD127, CD95 and CD27. Every sorted population had a purity above 95%. PBMCs were separated immediately by Lymphoprep density gradient centrifugation and were stained directly, without being cultured. So that batch effects would be minimized, each experiment stained and sorted samples in pairs, pairing one healthy donor with one patient.

This clone was observed a handful of times. It lacks a known antigen. No base quality values were provided; no much bigger clone lies one nucleotide off. The entire amount of isolated RNA was reverse transcribed using the High Capacity cDNA Reverse Transcription Kit, so the sequenced TCRB transcripts were expressed ones. Naive, central memory and regulatory T cell samples underwent deep immunoSEQ sequencing, averaging approximately 3.5 million total reads per sample. Sorted cells were lysed in RLT buffer, and RNA was extracted using DNase-treated RNeasy Micro or Mini kits according to cell number. To prevent cross-contamination, every cell subset was processed on its own, while patient and healthy donor samples were processed together. TCRB sequences were amplified from cDNA with the immunoSEQ multiplex PCR, producing 87-bp fragments spanning the CDR3 region. The amplicons were sequenced using the Illumina HiSeq platform. The authors' pipeline ran thus. Synthetic template baselines were used to correct PCR bias computationally, reads within Hamming distance 2 were collapsed, and singletons that could not be merged were discarded. Reads were aligned to IMGT to assign V, D and J genes, CDR3 length, and insertions or deletions at six rearrangement sites. Within each subset, clonotype counts were normalized to sorted cell number, after which true diversity and Gini coefficients were computed with the tcR R package. The overlap coefficient, calculated on TCRB nucleotide sequences, was used to quantify repertoire sharing. As a proxy for the pre-selection repertoire, out-of-frame TCRB sequences from naive cells were analyzed. Drawn from immuneACCESS, this table holds only the in-frame rearrangements with V and J called that TCRdb kept. Clones are partly lost; checked studies trace under half to an unresolved V gene and leave the rest unexplained. Clone size and V and J calls were adopted from that table, with D and trimming inferred from the DNA. The sample table holds roughly 400,000 clones, of which approximately 15% were seen once. 0.035% to 0.04% of the sample belongs to the ten largest clones.

Sequencing was done on a sample of naive CD4+ T cells from blood. Sample cell subset or site, as interpreted from the label and publication: true naive CD4+ T cells. The chain uses TRBV5-1 and TRBJ2-3; no D gene call is confident. This sequence originates from a man between 25 and 39 years old in good health. The CDR3 reads as follows: CASSFNLATTDTQYF. The sequenced DNA: TGCGCCAGCAGCTTTAATTTGGCGACCACAGATACGCAGTATTTT.